This passage covers 26 T cell receptor beta chains from one sample sequenced in a study of response to subunit inactivated influenza vaccine. A single record per CDR3 protein comes from TCRdb applying MiXCR to the RT-PCR reads. The table records a few hundred thousand distinct CDR3 sequences, around 22% of them present only once. The source was PBMCs from blood, collected less than 22 months after vaccination. Receptors originate from a man between 50 and 69 years old who received an inactivated influenza vaccine.

This clonotype was seen a handful of times. The V gene is TRBV7-3, the J gene TRBJ2-1; D is uncertain. V lost 5 bases and J 4 bases, leaving 9 bases between the germline ends. Germline CDR1 is SGHTA and CDR2 is FQGTGA. The CDR3 sequence is 13 residues long. Here the CDR3 DNA reads TGTGCCAGCAGCCGATCGGCTTACAATGAGCAGTTCTTC. Amino acids: CASSRSAYNEQFF.

This clonotype showed up just a few times. Germline is not matched at one junction end, which may reflect a read error. DNA for the CDR3: TGCGCCAGCAGCCAAGAGGCAGGGGCGGACAATGGGCAGTTCTTC. This codes for CASSQEAGADNGQFF. The V call is TRBV4-3, the J call TRBJ2-1; tentative D call: TRBD1 (6 bases). Germline lookup yields CDR1 LGHNA and CDR2 YSLEER. This CDR3 has 15 amino acids.

A single count supports this clonotype. V and J are TRBV6-2 or TRBV6-3 and TRBJ2-6; perhaps TRBD2 as D (6 bases). The CDR3 sequence is 17 residues long. Trimming removed 0 bases at V and 1 base at J, with 10 bases between. The V gene's germline CDR1 is MNHEY and CDR2 SVGEGT. The chain's CDR3 is CASSYSRLESGANVLTF. DNA of the CDR3: TGTGCCAGCAGTTACTCGAGACTAGAGTCTGGGGCCAACGTCCTGACTTTC.

The V gene is TRBV4-3, the J gene TRBJ2-2, with D hard to call. Deletions cut 0 bases from V and 5 bases from J, with 10 bases between. The CDR3 has 15 residues. The germline V gene encodes CDR1 LGHNA and CDR2 YSLEER. DNA of the CDR3: TGCGCCAGCAGCCAAGATTTTAGGGTTACCGGGGAGCTGTTTTTT. Amino acid sequence: CASSQDFRVTGELFF.

This clonotype was seen repeatedly, ten times or more. The CDR3, as DNA: TGCGCCAGCAGCCAAGAGGTAGCTTCAGGGTCAAGGGAAAAACTGTTTTTT. Encoded protein: CASSQEVASGSREKLFF. This chain connects TRBV4-3 to TRBJ1-4, with a possible D match to TRBD1 (5 bases). V was clipped by 0 bases and J by 8 bases, with 19 bases between them. Germline CDR1 and CDR2: LGHNA and YSLEER. There are 17 residues in the CDR3.

The rearrangement uses TRBV28 and TRBJ1-5; no clear D. Germline lookup yields CDR1 MDHEN and CDR2 SYDVKM. This CDR3 contains 16 residues. V was pared by 6 bases and J by 6 bases, with 21 bases between. The CDR3 sequence: CASRHYGRPASQPQHF. The CDR3 coding sequence is TGTGCCAGCAGGCACTACGGGCGTCCCGCGAGTCAGCCCCAGCATTTT.

This clonotype was observed a few times. The chain employs TRBV20-1 and TRBJ1-1; the match to TRBD1 covers 9 bases. The CDR3 has 13 residues. Germline assignment: CDR1 DFQATT and CDR2 SNEGSKA (reference sequence). Unmatched junction bases numbered 0, after V lost 4 bases and J lost 0 bases. The CDR3 DNA reads TGCAGTGCTAACAGGGGGCTGAACACTGAAGCTTTCTTT. Residues: CSANRGLNTEAFF.

The rearrangement joins TRBV12-3 or TRBV12-4 to TRBJ1-2; perhaps TRBD1 as D (5 bases). V lost 2 bases, J lost 5 bases, and 12 bases lay in between. The CDR3 extends over 14 amino acids. The DNA for the CDR3 is TGTGCCAGCAGTTTAAGCCAGGGAAGGTATGGCTACACCTTC. This translates into CASSLSQGRYGYTF.

The chain has TRBV7-9 and TRBJ1-6, with 7 bases lining up with TRBD1. The CDR3 extends over 15 amino acids. The trim removed 4 bases at V and 5 bases at J, leaving 5 bases unmatched. CDR1 and CDR2 (germline): SEHNR, FQNEAQ (reference sequence). The CDR3 DNA reads as TGTGCCAGCAGCTATGGACAGGCGAATAATTCACCCCTCCACTTT. This encodes CASSYGQANNSPLHF.

The chain couples TRBV4-1 to TRBJ1-4; 12 bases agree with TRBD1. Germline V gene lookup returns CDR1 MGHRA and CDR2 YSYEKL. V gave up 3 bases and J gave up 3 bases; unmatched junction bases: 2. CDR3 length equals 16 residues. DNA for the CDR3: TGCGCCAGCAGCCAGGGACAGGGGGCTTCTAATGAAAAACTGTTTTTT. It translates to CASSQGQGASNEKLFF.

This clonotype appeared many times. V gene TRBV12-3 or TRBV12-4 combines with J gene TRBJ2-1; TRBD2 aligns across 11 bases. V gave up 3 bases and J gave up 0 bases; unmatched junction bases: 7. The CDR3 is 18 residues long. The CDR3 here is CASSFSGTSGASYNEQFF. The DNA for the CDR3 is TGTGCCAGCAGTTTTTCCGGGACTAGCGGAGCCTCCTACAATGAGCAGTTCTTC.

J is TRBJ1-5 and V is TRBV27; D gene uncertain. Per germline, CDR1 MNHEY and CDR2 SMNVEV (reference sequence). The CDR3 consists of 13 residues. V lost 5 bases, J lost 5 bases, and 10 bases lay in between. The CDR3 region is CASSPYMDQPQHF. CDR3 in DNA: TGTGCCAGCAGTCCGTATATGGATCAGCCCCAGCATTTT.

This clonotype has at least ten counts. J is TRBJ1-2 and V is TRBV12-3 or TRBV12-4; TRBD1 agrees at 7 bases. CDR3 length: 14 amino acids. V was clipped by 5 bases and J by 5 bases; unmatched bases: 8. CDR3 sequence reads: CASSSGTDSYGYTF. CDR3 nucleotides: TGTGCCAGCAGTAGCGGGACAGATAGTTATGGCTACACCTTC.

The DNA of the CDR3 is TGCAGTGCTACCGGACAGGCCAGATACTACGAGCAGTACTTC. Translated: CSATGQARYYEQYF. This rearrangement joins TRBV20-1 to TRBJ2-7; TRBD1 aligns across 7 bases. The length of the CDR3 is 14 residues. V lost 4 bases, J lost 3 bases, and 9 bases stayed unmatched. Germline CDR1 and CDR2: DFQATT and SNEGSKA (reference sequence).

V gene TRBV5-1 combines with J gene TRBJ2-7, with a weak D call TRBD1 (5 bases). Germline V gene sequence: CDR1 SGHRS, CDR2 YFSETQ. The CDR3 is made up of 14 amino acids. The V end lost 3 bases, the J end lost 2 bases, and 12 bases lay between the germline ends. The CDR3 DNA reads TGCGCCAGCAGCTACAGCGACAGTCCCTACGAGCAGTACTTC. Translating gives CASSYSDSPYEQYF.

J is TRBJ2-1 and V is TRBV29-1; D remains ambiguous. Germline CDR1 is SQVTM and CDR2 is ANQGSEA. Trimming stripped 3 bases from V and 4 bases from J, with 7 bases between. The CDR3 extends over 12 amino acids. The chain's CDR3 is CSVELKYNEQFF. DNA for the CDR3: TGCAGCGTTGAGTTGAAATACAATGAGCAGTTCTTC.

This chain uses TRBV6-5 with TRBJ1-5; D is perhaps TRBD1 (5 bases). The V gene lost 0 bases and the J gene lost 0 bases, with 9 bases spanning the gap. Germline V gives CDR1 MNHEY, CDR2 SVGAGI. The CDR3 covers 16 residues. CDR3 DNA sequence: TGTGCCAGCAGTTACTCGACAGTCAATAGCAATCAGCCCCAGCATTTT. Translating gives CASSYSTVNSNQPQHF.

A note on this clonotype: A read error may account for a junction end that differs from germline. The chain has TRBV18 and TRBJ2-2, with a tentative D call TRBD1 (5 bases). The CDR3 is 15 residues long. CDR1 is KGHSH and CDR2 is LQKENI in the germline V gene. This CDR3 is CASSPRQTNTGELFF. Here the CDR3 DNA reads TGCGCCAGCAGCCCCCGACAGACGAACACCGGGGAGCTGTTTTTT.

This clonotype showed up just a few times. This rearrangement joins TRBV3-1 to TRBJ2-5; 11 nucleotides agree with TRBD2. Germline-derived CDR1 and CDR2 are LGHDT and YNNKEL (reference sequence). The CDR3 runs to 17 residues. Losses at the gene ends were 1 base for V and 2 bases for J; bases not matched to a gene: 6. The CDR3 region is CASSQGRRLAGQETQYF. The DNA of the CDR3 is TGTGCCAGCAGCCAAGGAAGGCGACTAGCGGGACAAGAGACCCAGTACTTC.

This chain links TRBV4-3 with TRBJ1-5; TRBD1 matches 11 bases. Germline loops: CDR1 LGHNA, CDR2 YSLEER. After removal of 2 bases from V and 5 bases from J, the junction contained 11 bases not matched to a gene. CDR3 size: 18 residues. The CDR3 DNA reads TGCGCCAGCAGCCAATTTACCGGGACAGGGGGTAGAGATCAGCCCCAGCATTTT. This sequence encodes CASSQFTGTGGRDQPQHF.

This clonotype was observed at least ten times. This chain links TRBV7-9 with TRBJ2-2, with TRBD2 identical over 7 bases. The CDR3 length is 17 residues. Trimming cost V 6 bases and J 1 base; bases outside gene matches: 11. Per germline, CDR1 SEHNR and CDR2 FQNEAQ (reference sequence). The CDR3 region is CASSKAGKRQNTGELFF. Here the CDR3 DNA reads TGTGCCAGCAGTAAAGCGGGAAAGCGGCAGAACACCGGGGAGCTGTTTTTT.

The genes are TRBV11-2 and TRBJ1-3, with TRBD1 matching over 7 bases. The CDR3 runs to 22 residues. V was clipped by 2 bases and J by 0 bases; unmatched bases: 22. The germline V gene has CDR1 SGHAT and CDR2 FQNNGV. This CDR3 is CASSLYPPRGNRGVISGNTIYF. CDR3 in DNA: TGTGCCAGCAGCTTATATCCACCACGCGGTAACAGGGGTGTTATCTCTGGAAACACCATATATTTT.

CDR3 in amino acids: CASSVGIRDEQFF. As DNA, the CDR3 is TGTGCCAGCAGCGTTGGAATTCGGGATGAGCAGTTCTTC. V gene TRBV9 combines with J gene TRBJ2-1; the D is unclear. Germline V gives CDR1 SGDLS, CDR2 YYNGEE. The CDR3 totals 13 residues. Deletions cut 2 bases from V and 8 bases from J, with 11 bases between.

There are a few counts of this clonotype. The chain carries TRBV19 and TRBJ1-2; 9 positions match TRBD1. Unmatched junction bases numbered 6, after V lost 9 bases and J lost 4 bases. CDR1 is LNHDA and CDR2 is SQIVND in the germline V gene (reference sequence). This CDR3 region has 13 residues. The DNA of the CDR3 is TGTGCCAGCCGGACAGGGGATACCTATGGCTACACCTTC. Its translation is CASRTGDTYGYTF.

This clonotype showed up just a few times. The junction departs from germline at one end; a sequencing error may be responsible. The chain has TRBV9 and TRBJ2-1, with 12 bases lining up with TRBD2. Per germline, CDR1 SGDLS and CDR2 YYNGEE. The CDR3 spans 19 residues. The CDR3 region has the DNA TGTGCCAGCAGCGTATGGGCTGGAAAGGCTAGCGGGGGGGAAGATGAGCAGTTATTC. Residues: CASSVWAGKASGGEDEQLF.

This clonotype was seen a few times. The rearrangement links TRBV6-5 to TRBJ1-5; D is unresolved. Per the germline V gene, CDR1 is MNHEY and CDR2 is SVGAGI. The CDR3 length is 13 residues. Trimming removed 4 bases at V and 5 bases at J, with 9 bases between. The CDR3: CASSWALDQPQHF. The CDR3 DNA reads TGTGCCAGCAGTTGGGCCCTGGATCAGCCCCAGCATTTT.